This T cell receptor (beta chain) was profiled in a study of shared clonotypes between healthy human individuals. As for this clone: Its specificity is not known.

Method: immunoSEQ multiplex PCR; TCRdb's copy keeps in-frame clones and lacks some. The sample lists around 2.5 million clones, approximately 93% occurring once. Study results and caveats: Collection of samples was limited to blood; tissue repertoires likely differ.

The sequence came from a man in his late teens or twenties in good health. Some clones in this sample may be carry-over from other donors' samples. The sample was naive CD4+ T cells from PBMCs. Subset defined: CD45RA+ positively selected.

The CDR3: CAISEFTGAGYTF. The DNA of the CDR3 is TGTGCCATCAGTGAGTTCACAGGGGCTGGCTACACCTTC. The chain links TRBV10-3 to TRBJ1-2; 7 bases agree with TRBD1. The V gene's germline CDR1 is ENHRY and CDR2 SYGVKD. This CDR3 spans 13 amino acids. Germline trimming cut 1 base from V and 7 bases from J; bases unmatched to any gene: 3.